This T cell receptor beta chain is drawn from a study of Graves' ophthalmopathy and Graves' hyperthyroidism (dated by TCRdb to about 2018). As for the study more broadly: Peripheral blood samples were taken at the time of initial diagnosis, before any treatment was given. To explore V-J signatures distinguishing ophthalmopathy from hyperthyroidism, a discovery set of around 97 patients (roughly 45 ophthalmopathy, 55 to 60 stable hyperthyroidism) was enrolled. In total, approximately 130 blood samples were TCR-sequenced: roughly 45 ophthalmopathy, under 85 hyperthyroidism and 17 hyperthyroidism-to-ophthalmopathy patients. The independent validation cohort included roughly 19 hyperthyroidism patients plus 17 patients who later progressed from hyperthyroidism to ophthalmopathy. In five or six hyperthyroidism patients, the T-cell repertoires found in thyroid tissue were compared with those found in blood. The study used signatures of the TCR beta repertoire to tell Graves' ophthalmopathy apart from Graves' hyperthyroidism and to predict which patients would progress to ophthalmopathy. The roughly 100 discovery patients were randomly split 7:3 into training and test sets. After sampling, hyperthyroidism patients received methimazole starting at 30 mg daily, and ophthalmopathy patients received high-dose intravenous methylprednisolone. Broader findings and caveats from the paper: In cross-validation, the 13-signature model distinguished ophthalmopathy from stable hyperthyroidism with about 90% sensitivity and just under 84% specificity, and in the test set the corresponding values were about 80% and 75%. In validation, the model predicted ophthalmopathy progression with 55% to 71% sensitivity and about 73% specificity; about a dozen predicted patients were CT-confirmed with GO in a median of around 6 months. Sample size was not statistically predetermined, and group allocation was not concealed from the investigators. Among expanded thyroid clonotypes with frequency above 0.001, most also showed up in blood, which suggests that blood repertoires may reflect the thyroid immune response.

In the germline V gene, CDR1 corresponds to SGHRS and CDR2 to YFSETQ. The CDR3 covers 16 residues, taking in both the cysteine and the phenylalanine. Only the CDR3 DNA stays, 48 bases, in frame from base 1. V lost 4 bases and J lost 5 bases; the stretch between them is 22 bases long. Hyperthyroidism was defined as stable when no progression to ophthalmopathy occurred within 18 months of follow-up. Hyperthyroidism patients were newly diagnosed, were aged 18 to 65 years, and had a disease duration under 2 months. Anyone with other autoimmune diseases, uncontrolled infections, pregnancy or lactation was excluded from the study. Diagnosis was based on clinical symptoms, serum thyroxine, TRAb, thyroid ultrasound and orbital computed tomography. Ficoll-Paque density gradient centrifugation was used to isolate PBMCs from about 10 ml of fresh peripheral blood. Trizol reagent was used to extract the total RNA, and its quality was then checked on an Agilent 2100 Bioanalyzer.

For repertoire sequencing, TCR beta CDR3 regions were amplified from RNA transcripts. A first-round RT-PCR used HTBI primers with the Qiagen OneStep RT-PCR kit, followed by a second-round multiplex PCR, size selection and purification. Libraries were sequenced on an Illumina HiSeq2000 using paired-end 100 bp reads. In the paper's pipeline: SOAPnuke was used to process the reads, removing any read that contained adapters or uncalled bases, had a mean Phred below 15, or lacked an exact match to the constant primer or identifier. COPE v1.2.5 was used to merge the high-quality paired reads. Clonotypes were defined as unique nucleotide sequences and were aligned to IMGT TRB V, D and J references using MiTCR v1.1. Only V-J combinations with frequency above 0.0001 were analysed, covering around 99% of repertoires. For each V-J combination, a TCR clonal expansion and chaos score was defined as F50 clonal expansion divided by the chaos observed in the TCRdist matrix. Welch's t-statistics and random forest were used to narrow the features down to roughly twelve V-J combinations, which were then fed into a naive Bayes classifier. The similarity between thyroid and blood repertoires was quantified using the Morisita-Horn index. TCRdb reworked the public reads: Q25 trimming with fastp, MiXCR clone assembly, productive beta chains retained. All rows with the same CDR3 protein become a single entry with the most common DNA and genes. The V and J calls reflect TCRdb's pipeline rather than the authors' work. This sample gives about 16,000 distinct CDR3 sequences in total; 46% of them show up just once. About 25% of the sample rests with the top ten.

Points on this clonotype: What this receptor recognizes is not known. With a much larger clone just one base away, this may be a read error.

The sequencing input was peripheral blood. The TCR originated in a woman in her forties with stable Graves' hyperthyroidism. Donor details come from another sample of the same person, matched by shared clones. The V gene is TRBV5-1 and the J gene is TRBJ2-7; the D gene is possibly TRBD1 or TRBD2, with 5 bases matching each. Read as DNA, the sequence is TGCGCCAGCAGCCTGAACTGCCGGGACGGGGTCAACGAGCAGTACTTC. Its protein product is CASSLNCRDGVNEQYF.